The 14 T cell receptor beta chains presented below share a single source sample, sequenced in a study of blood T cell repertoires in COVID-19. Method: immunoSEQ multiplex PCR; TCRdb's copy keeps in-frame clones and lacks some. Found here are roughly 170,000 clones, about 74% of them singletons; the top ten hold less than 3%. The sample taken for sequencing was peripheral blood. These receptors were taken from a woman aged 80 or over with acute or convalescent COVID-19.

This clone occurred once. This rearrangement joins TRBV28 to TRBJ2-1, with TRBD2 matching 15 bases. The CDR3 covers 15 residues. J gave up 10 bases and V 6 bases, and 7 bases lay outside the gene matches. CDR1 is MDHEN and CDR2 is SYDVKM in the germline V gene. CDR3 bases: TGTGCCAGCAGCGGAGGGACTAGCGGGAGGCTGGAGCAGTTCTTC. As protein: CASSGGTSGRLEQFF.

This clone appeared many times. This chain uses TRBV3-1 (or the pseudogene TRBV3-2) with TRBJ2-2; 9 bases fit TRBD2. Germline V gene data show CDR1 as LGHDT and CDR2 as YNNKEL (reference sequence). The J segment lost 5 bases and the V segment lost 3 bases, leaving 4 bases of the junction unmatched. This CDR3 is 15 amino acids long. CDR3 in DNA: TGTGCCAGCAGCCATTCAGCGGGAGGAACCGGGGAGCTGTTTTTT. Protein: CASSHSAGGTGELFF.

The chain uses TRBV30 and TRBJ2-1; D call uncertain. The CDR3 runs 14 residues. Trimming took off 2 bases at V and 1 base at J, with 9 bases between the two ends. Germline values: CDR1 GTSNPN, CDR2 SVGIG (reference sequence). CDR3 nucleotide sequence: TGTGCCTGGAGTCCAGGTTGGTCCTACAATGAGCAGTTCTTC. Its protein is CAWSPGWSYNEQFF.

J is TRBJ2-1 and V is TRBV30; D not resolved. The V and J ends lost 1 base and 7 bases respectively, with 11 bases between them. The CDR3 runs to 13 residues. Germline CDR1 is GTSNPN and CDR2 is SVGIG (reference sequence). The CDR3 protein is CAWSAGSGNEQFF. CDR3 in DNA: TGTGCCTGGAGTGCTGGGTCAGGAAATGAGCAGTTCTTC.

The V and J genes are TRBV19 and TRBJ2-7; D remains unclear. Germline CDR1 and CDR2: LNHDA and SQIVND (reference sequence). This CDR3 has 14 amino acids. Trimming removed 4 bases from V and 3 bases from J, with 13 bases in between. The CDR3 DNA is TGTGCCAGTAGTAAAACAGTAAGCCTCTACGAGCAGTACTTC. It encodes CASSKTVSLYEQYF. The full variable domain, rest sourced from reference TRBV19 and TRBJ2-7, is DGGITQSPKYLFRKEGQNVTLSCEQNLNHDAMYWYRQDPGQGLRLIYYSQIVNDFQKGDIAEGYSVSREKKESFPLTVTSAQKNPTAFYLCASSKTVSLYEQYFGPGTRLTVT.

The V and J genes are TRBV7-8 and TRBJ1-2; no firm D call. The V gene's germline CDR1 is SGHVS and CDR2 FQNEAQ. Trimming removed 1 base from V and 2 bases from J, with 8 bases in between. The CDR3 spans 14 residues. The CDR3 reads CASSLGGWNYGYTF. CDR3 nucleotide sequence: TGTGCCAGCAGCTTAGGAGGGTGGAACTATGGCTACACCTTC.

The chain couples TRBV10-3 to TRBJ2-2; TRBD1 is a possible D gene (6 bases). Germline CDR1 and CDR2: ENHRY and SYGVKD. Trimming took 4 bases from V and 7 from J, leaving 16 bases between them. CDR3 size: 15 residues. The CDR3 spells CAISGGSGADGELFF. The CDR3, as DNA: TGTGCCATCAGTGGGGGTTCAGGGGCGGACGGGGAGCTGTTTTTT.

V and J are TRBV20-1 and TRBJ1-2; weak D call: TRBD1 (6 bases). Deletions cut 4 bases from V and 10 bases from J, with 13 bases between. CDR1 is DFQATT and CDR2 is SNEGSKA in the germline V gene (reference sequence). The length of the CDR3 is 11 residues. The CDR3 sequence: CSAMPGEDYTF. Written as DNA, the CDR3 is TGCAGTGCTATGCCAGGGGAAGACTACACCTTC.

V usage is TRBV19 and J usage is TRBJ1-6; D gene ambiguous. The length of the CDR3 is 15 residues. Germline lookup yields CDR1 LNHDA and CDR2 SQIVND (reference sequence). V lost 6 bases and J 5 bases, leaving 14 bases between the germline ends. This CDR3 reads CASRPEQADNSPLHF. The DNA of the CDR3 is TGTGCCAGTAGGCCCGAGCAGGCTGATAATTCACCCCTCCACTTT.

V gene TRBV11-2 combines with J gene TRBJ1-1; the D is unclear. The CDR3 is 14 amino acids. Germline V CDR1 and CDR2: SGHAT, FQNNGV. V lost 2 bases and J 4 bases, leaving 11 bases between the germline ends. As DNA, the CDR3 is TGTGCCAGCAGCTTAATGCAGGTTGGCACTGAAGCTTTCTTT. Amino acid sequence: CASSLMQVGTEAFF.

The CDR3 loop is CARQEGSTDTQYF. The CDR3 DNA reads TGTGCCCGACAGGAAGGGTCCACAGATACGCAGTATTTT. J is TRBJ2-3 and V is TRBV30; the D gene is possibly TRBD1 (6 bases). Per germline, CDR1 GTSNPN and CDR2 SVGIG (reference sequence). V was pared by 8 bases and J by 2 bases, with 14 bases between. The CDR3 consists of 13 residues.

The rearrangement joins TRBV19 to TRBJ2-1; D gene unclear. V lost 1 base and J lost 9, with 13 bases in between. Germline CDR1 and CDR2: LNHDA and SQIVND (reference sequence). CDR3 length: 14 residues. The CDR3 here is CASSIAHYPSEQFF. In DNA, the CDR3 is TGTGCCAGTAGTATAGCCCACTATCCGAGTGAGCAGTTCTTC. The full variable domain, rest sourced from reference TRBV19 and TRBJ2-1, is DGGITQSPKYLFRKEGQNVTLSCEQNLNHDAMYWYRQDPGQGLRLIYYSQIVNDFQKGDIAEGYSVSREKKESFPLTVTSAQKNPTAFYLCASSIAHYPSEQFFGPGTRLTVL.

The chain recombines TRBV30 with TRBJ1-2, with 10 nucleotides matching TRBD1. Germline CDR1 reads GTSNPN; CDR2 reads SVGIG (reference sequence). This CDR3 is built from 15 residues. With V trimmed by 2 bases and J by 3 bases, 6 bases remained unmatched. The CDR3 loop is CAWSKLGTGDYGYTF. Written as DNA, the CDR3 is TGTGCCTGGAGTAAGTTAGGGACAGGGGACTATGGCTACACCTTC.

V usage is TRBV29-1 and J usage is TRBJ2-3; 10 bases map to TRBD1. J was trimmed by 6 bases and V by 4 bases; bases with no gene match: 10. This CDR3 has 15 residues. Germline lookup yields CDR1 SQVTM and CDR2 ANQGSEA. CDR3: CSVVYGTGASDTQYF. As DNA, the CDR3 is TGCAGCGTTGTGTATGGGACAGGGGCATCGGATACGCAGTATTTT.